This T cell receptor beta chain was found in a study of cytomegalovirus exposure and HLA in healthy donors. Background on the study: The Caucasian-associated ancestry cluster held roughly 78% of approximately 400 genotyped donors.

With 1 base clipped from V and 6 bases from J, the junction kept 4 bases outside the gene matches. The length of the CDR3 is 14 residues. The germline CDR1 and CDR2 sequences are SGHNT and YYREEE (reference sequence). Sampled while nominally healthy, donors likely had unrecorded immune exposures. PCR primers comprised 60 Vbeta and 13 Jbeta primers. The assay was immunoSEQ multiplex PCR, and TCRdb's table has in-frame clones only and misses some. The sample has approximately 110,000 clones; under 80% are singletons. What was sequenced was PBMCs. This clonotype was sampled from a woman aged 35 to 49 in good health and CMV-seropositive. The chain combines TRBV5-4 with TRBJ2-1, with 7 positions matching TRBD2. For the CDR3, the DNA is TGTGCCAGCAGCTTGAAGTCGGGGGGCAATGAGCAGTTCTTC. The encoded protein is CASSLKSGGNEQFF.